This section outlines one TCR beta chain sequence together with its context. Antigen: not known. The data were obtained in a study of cytomegalovirus exposure and HLA in healthy donors. Study conclusions and caveats: It was likely that a cluster of highly shared sequence variants was a sequencing artifact.

Researchers ran the PCR with 60 Vbeta and 13 Jbeta primers. In the original workflow: The count from a later analysis was tens of millions of unique TCR beta chains, about 9.9 million of them shared. Measured with immunoSEQ multiplex PCR; TCRdb has only the in-frame clones, and not every one. V and J calls and clone size are as listed in that table; D and trimming were resolved from the DNA. This sample yields 150,000 to 200,000 clones, of which 83% are seen a single time; less than 5% belongs to the top ten. This CDR3 spans 15 amino acids. Germline V gene data show CDR1 as MNHEY and CDR2 as SMNVEV (reference sequence).

Sequenced: PBMCs. This chain uses TRBV27 with TRBJ2-5, with 10 positions matching TRBD1. The J call may be wrong; the DNA end is better matched by TRBJ2-7. The TCR originated in a man aged 50 or older in good health and CMV-seropositive. The CDR3 nucleotides read TGTGCCAGCAGTTCCGCCCGGACAGGGGGCTACGAGCAGTACTTC. Translating it yields CASSSARTGGYEQYF.